The clone carrying this TCR beta chain is a singleton in its sample. There are 15 residues in the CDR3. Germline V lookup: CDR1 SGHRS, CDR2 YFSETQ. V was pared by 4 bases and J by 1 base, with 3 bases of the junction left unmatched. The record originates from a study of shared clonotypes between healthy human individuals. Looking at the study overall: CD4 naive and CD4 memory each took three plates per donor, while CD8 naive took two and CD8 memory one.

Measured with immunoSEQ multiplex PCR; TCRdb has only the in-frame clones, and not every one. The repertoire holds 450,000 to 700,000 clones, with nearly 97% as singletons. Positive CCR7 selection of CD45RO-negative cells yielded the naive CD8 cells, and terminally differentiated effector memory CD45RA+ cells were excluded. Donors were Caucasian adults residing in Nashville, Tennessee, USA. This chain connects TRBV5-1 to TRBJ2-3; TRBD2 agrees at 10 bases. Sequencing used naive CD8+ T cells sorted from blood. This sequence was found in a woman younger than 45 in good health. CDR3 DNA: TGCGCCAGCAGCATAGGGACTAGCGGCACAGATACGCAGTATTTT. It translates to CASSIGTSGTDTQYF.